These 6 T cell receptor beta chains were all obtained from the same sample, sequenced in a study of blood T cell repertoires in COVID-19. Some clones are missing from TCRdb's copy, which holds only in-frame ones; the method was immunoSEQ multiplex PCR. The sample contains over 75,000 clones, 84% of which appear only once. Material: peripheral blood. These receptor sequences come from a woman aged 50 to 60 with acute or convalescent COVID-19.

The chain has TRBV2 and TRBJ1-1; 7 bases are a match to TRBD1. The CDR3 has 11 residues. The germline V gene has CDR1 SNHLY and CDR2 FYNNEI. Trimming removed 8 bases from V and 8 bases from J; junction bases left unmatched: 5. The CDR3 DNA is TGTGCCAGCTTGACAGGGTCGGAAGCTTTCTTT. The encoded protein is CASLTGSEAFF.

Written as DNA, the CDR3 is TGTGCCAGCAGCTTAGGAGGGCTGAATTCACCCCTCCACTTT. It encodes CASSLGGLNSPLHF. The rearrangement links TRBV7-2 to TRBJ1-6; no firm D call. V lost 1 base and J 7 bases, leaving 8 bases between the germline ends. Germline V gene data show CDR1 as SGHTA and CDR2 as FQGNSA. The CDR3 has 14 residues.

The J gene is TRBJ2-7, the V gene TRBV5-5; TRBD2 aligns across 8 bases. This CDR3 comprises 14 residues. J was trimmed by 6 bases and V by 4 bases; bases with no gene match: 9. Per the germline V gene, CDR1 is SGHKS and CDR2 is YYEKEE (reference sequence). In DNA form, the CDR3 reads TGTGCCAGCAGCGCCCGGGGACTAGAGGGCGAGCAGTACTTC. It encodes CASSARGLEGEQYF.

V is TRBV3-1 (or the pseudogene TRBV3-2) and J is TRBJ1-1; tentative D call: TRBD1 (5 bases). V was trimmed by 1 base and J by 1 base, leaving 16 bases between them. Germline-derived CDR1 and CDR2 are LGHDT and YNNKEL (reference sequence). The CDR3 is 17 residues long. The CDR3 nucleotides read TGTGCCAGCAGCCAAGTGTCAGGGAGGGGCTGGAACACTGAAGCTTTCTTT. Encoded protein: CASSQVSGRGWNTEAFF.

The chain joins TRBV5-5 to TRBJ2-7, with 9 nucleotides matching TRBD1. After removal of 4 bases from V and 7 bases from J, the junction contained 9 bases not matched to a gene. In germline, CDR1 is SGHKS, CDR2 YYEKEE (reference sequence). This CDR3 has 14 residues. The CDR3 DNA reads TGTGCCAGCAGCCCCGGGACAGGGTCTTGGGAGCAGTACTTC. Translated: CASSPGTGSWEQYF.

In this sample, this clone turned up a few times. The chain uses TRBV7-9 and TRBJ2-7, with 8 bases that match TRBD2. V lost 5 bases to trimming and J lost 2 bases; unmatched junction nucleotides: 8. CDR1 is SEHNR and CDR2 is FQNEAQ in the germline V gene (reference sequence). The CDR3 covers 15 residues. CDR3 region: CASSIFGTRTYEQYF. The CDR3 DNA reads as TGTGCCAGCAGCATCTTCGGGACTAGAACCTACGAGCAGTACTTC.